The clone carrying this T cell receptor beta chain came up many times. Its antigen is undetermined. V lost 3 bases and J lost 0, with 9 bases in between. Germline lookup yields CDR1 LGHDT and CDR2 YNNKEL (reference sequence). The CDR3 length is 15 residues. The record originates from a study of early T cells in non-severe SARS-CoV-2 infection. Study-level background: It was bulk RNA from unsorted whole blood that was sequenced, and the chains were unpaired.

Each single cDNA molecule received a unique molecular identifier. TCRdb reanalysed the 5' RACE reads using MiXCR and keeps one entry per CDR3 protein. The sample consists of tens of thousands of distinct CDR3 sequences, under 15% of them appearing once. The study's findings and limits: VDJdb matches were skewed toward anti-spike CD8 T cell responses.

The sample comprised whole blood. This sequence joins TRBV3-1 and TRBJ1-3, with D possibly being TRBD1 (5 bases). This TCR was recovered from an adult who was a healthcare worker with PCR-confirmed SARS-CoV-2 infection or an uninfected control (not recorded which). CDR3 protein: CASSQGLRSGNTIYF. The CDR3 DNA is TGTGCCAGCAGCCAGGGGCTCCGCTCTGGAAACACCATATATTTT.